The clone carrying this TCR beta chain was detected a few times. Antigen: not known. The data are from a study of T cell repertoires in cytomegalovirus infection. Across the whole study: Evidence of both CMV infection and a matching HLA type came from public TCR beta signatures. Findings and limits, study-wide: Based on cumulative public TCR beta family frequency, carriers of CMV plus the relevant HLA were identified.

Trimming stripped 7 bases from V and 6 bases from J, with 12 bases between. The CDR3 is 12 residues long. Germline values: CDR1 MDHEN, CDR2 SYDVKM. TCRdb fed the reads into MiXCR, producing one record per CDR3 protein. The sample has about 530,000 distinct CDR3 sequences, about 26% seen once; the top ten hold less than 15%. This receptor was obtained from a human donor in good health (CMV status not recorded). Some clones in this sample may be carry-over from other donors' samples. This rearrangement joins TRBV28 to TRBJ1-2; tentative D call: TRBD1 (6 bases). Material for sequencing was PBMCs. The CDR3 region has the DNA TGTGCCAGCAATTCGGGGGCGCATGGCTACACCTTC. Amino acid sequence: CASNSGAHGYTF.